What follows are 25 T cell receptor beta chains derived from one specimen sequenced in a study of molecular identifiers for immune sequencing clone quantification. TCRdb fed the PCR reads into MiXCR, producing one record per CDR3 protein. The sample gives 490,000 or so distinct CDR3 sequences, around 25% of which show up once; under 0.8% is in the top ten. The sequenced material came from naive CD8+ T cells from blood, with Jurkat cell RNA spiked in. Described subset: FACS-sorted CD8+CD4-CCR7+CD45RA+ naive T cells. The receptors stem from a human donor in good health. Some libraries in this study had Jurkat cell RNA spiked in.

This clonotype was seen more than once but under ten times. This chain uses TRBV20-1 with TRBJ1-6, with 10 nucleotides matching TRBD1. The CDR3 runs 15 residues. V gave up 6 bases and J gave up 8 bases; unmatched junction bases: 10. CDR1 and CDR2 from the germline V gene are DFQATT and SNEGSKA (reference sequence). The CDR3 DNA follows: TGCAGTGCCCACCAGACAGGGGGCGATTATTCACCCCTCCACTTT. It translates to CSAHQTGGDYSPLHF.

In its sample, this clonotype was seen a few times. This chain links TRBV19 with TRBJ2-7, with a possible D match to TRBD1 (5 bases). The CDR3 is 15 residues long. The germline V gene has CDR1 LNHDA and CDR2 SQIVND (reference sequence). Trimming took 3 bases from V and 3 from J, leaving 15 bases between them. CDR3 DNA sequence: TGTGCCAGTAGTATTGGGCCAAGGGGCAGCTACGAGCAGTACTTC. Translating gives CASSIGPRGSYEQYF.

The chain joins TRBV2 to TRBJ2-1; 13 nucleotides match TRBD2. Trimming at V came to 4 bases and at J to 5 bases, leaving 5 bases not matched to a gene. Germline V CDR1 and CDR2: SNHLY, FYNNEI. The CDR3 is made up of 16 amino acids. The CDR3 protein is CASSGLAGGPHNEQFF. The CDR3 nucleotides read TGTGCCAGCAGTGGACTAGCGGGAGGCCCTCACAATGAGCAGTTCTTC.

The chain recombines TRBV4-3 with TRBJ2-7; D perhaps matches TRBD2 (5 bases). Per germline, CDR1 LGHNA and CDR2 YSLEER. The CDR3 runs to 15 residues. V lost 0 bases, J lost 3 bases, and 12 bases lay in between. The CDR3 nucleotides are TGCGCCAGCAGCCAAGAATCGGGGTTTAACTACGAGCAGTACTTC. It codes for CASSQESGFNYEQYF.

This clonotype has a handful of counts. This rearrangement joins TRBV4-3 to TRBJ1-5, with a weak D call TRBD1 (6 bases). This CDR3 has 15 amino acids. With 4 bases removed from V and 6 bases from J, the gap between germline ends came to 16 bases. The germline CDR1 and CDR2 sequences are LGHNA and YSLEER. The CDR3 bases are TGCGCCAGCAGCCCCGAGTTGGGGGGCCTTCAGCCCCAGCATTTT. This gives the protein CASSPELGGLQPQHF.

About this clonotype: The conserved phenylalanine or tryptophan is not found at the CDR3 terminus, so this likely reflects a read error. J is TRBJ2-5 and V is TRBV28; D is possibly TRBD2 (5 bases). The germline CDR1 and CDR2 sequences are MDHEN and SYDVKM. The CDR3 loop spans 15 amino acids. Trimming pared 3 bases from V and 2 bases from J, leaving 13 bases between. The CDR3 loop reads CASSFSRDPQETQYL. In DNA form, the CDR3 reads TGTGCCAGCAGTTTTTCCCGGGATCCACAAGAGACCCAGTACCTC.

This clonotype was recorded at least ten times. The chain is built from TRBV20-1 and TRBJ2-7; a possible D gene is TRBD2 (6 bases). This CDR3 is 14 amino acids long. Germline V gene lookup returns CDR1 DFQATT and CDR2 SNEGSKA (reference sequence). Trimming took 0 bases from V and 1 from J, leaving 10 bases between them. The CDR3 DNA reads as TGCAGTGCTAGAGATACGGGGGTATCCTACGAGCAGTACTTC. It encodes CSARDTGVSYEQYF.

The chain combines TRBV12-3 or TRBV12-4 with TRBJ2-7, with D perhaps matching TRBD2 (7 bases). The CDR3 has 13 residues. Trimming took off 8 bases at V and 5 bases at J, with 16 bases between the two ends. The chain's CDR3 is CASEGGGTDEQYF. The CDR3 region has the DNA TGTGCCAGCGAGGGGGGGGGCACCGACGAGCAGTACTTC.

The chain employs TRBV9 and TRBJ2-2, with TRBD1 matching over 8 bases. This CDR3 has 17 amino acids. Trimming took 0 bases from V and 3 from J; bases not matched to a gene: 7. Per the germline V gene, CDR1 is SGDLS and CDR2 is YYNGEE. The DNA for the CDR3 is TGTGCCAGCAGCGTAGATTCAGGGGGCGAATACACCGGGGAGCTGTTTTTT. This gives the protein CASSVDSGGEYTGELFF.

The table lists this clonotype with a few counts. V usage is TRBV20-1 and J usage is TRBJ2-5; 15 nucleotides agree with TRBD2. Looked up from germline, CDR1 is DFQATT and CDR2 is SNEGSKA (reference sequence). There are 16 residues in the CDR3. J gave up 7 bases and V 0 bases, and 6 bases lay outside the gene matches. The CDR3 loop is CSARDLGLAGGRTQYF. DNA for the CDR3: TGCAGTGCTAGAGATCTCGGACTAGCGGGGGGGCGGACCCAGTACTTC.

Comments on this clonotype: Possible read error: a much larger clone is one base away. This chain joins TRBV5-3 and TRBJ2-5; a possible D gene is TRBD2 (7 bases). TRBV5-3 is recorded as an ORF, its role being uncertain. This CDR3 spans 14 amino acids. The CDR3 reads CTSSFFGGGETQYF. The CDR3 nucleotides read TGTACCAGCAGCTTTTTTGGCGGGGGCGAGACCCAGTACTTC.

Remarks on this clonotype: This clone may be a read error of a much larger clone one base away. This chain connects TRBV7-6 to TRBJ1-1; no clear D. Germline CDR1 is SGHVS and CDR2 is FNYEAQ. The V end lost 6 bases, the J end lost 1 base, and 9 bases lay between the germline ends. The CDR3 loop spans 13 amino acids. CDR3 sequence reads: CASSVPWNTEAFF. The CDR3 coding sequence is TGTGCCAGCAGTGTCCCGTGGAACACTGAAGCTTTCTTT.

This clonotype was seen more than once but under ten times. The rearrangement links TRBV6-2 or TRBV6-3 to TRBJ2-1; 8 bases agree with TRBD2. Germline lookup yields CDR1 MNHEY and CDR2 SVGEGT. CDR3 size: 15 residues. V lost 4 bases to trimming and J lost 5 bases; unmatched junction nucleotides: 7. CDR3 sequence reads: CASSLSGSKDNEQFF. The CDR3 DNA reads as TGTGCCAGCAGTTTAAGCGGGAGTAAGGACAATGAGCAGTTCTTC.

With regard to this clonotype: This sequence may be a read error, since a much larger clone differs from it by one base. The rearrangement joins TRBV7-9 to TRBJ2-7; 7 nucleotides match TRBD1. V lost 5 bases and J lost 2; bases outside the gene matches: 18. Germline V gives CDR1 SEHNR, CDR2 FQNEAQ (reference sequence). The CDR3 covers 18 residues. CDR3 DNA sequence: TGTGCCAGCAGCCCAAGGCCAGGTCCGGGGACAGCCCCCTACGAGCAGTACTTC. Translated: CASSPRPGPGTAPYEQYF.

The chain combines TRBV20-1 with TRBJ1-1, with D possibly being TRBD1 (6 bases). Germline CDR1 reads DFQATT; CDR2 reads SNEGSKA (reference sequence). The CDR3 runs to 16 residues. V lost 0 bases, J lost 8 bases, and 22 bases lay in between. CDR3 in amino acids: CSARDLLPGAAGEAFF. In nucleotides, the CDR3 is TGCAGTGCTAGAGATCTACTCCCGGGGGCGGCGGGGGAAGCTTTCTTT.

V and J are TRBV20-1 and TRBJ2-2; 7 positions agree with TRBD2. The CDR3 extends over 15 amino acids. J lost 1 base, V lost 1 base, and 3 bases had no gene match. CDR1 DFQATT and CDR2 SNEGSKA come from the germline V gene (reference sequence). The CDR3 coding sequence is TGCAGTGCTAGAGGCAGCGGGATGAACACCGGGGAGCTGTTTTTT. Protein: CSARGSGMNTGELFF.

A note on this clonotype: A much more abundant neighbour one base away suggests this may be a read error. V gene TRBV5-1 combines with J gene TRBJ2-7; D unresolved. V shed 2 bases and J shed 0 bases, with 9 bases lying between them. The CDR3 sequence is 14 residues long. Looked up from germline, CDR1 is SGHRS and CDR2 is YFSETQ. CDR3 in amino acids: CASSFDFSSYEQYF. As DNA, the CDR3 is TGCGCCAGCAGCTTCGACTTTAGCTCCTACGAGCAGTACTTC.

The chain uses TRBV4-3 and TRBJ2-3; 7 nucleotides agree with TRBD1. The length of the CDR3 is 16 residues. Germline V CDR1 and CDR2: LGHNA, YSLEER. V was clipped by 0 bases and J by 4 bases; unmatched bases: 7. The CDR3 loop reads CASSQDPQGVADTQYF. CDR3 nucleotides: TGCGCCAGCAGCCAAGATCCCCAGGGGGTGGCAGATACGCAGTATTTT.

CDR3 amino acids: CASSPGTLGEQYF. In nucleotides, the CDR3 is TGTGCCAGCAGCCCAGGGACCCTGGGCGAGCAGTACTTC. J is TRBJ2-7 and V is TRBV9, with D perhaps matching TRBD1 or TRBD2 (5 bases each). Trimming stripped 4 bases from V and 6 bases from J, with 14 bases between. CDR1 and CDR2 (germline): SGDLS, YYNGEE. This CDR3 comprises 13 residues.

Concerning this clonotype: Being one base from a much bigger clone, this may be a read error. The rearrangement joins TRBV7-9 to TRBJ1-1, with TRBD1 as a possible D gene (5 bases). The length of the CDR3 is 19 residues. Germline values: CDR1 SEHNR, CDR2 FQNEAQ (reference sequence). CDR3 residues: CASGLPYGAGERVSAEAFF. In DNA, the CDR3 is TGTGCCAGCGGCTTACCCTACGGGGCAGGCGAGAGGGTGAGCGCTGAAGCTTTCTTT.

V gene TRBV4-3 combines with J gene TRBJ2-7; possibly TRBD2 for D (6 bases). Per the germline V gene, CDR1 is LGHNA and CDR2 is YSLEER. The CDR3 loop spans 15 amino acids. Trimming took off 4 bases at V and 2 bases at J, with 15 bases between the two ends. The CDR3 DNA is TGCGCCAGCAGCCCCGCGGGGTCACTCGCCTACGAGCAGTACTTC. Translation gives CASSPAGSLAYEQYF.

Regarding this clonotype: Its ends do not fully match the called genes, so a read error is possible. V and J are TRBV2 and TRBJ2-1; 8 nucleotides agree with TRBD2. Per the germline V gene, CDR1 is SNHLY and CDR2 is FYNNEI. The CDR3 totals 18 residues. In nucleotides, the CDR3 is TGTGTCAGCACTGCGGCAGCGGGGGCCTCGGGGGTGTACAATGAGCAGTTCTTC. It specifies CVSTAAAGASGVYNEQFF.

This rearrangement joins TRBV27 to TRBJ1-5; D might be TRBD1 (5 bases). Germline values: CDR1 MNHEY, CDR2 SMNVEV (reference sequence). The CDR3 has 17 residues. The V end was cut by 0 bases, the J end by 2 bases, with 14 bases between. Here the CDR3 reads CASSLSVVSGGNQPQHF. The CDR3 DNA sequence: TGTGCCAGCAGTTTATCGGTTGTGTCGGGGGGCAATCAGCCCCAGCATTTT.

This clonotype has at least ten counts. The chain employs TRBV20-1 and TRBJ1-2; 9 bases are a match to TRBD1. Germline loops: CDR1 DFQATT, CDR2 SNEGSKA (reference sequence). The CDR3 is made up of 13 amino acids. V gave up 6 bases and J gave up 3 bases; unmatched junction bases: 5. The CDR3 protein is CSARDRDDYGYTF. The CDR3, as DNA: TGCAGTGCCAGGGACAGGGATGACTATGGCTACACCTTC.

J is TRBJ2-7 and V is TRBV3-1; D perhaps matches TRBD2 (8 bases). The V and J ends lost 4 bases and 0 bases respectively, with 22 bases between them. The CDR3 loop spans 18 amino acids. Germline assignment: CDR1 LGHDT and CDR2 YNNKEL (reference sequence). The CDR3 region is CASSPRAGVRGPSYEQYF. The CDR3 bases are TGTGCCAGCAGCCCTCGAGCGGGAGTAAGGGGGCCCTCCTACGAGCAGTACTTC.